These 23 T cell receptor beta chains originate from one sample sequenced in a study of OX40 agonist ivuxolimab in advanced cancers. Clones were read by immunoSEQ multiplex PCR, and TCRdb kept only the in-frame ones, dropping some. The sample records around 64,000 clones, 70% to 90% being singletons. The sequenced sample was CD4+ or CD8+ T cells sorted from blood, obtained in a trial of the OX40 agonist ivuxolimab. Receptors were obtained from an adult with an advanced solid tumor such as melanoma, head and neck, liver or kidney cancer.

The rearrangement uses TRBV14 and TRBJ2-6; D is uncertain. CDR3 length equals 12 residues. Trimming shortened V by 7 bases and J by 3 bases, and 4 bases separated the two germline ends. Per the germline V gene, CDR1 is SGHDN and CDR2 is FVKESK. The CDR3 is CASTFGANVLTF. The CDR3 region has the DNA TGTGCCAGCACTTTTGGGGCCAACGTCCTGACTTTC.

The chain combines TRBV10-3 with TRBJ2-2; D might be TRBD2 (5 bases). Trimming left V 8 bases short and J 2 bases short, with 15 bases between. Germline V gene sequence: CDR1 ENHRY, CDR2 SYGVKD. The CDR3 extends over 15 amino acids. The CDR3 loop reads CAIASFEGNTGELFF. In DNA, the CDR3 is TGTGCCATCGCATCTTTCGAGGGAAACACCGGGGAGCTGTTTTTT.

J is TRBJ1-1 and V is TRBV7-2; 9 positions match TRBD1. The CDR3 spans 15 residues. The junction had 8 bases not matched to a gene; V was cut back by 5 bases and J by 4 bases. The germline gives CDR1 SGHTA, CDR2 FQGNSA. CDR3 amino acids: CASSPSGQGGTEAFF. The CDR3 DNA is TGTGCCAGCAGCCCCTCGGGACAGGGAGGCACTGAAGCTTTCTTT.

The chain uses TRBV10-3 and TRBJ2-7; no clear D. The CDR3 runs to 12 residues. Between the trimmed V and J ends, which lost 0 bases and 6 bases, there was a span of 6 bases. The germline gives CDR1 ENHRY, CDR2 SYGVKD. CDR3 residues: CAISESRGEQYF. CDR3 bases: TGTGCCATCAGTGAGTCACGCGGCGAGCAGTACTTC.

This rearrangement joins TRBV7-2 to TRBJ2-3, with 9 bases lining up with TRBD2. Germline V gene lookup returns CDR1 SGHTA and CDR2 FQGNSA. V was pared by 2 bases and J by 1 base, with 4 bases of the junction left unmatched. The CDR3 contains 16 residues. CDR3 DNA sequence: TGTGCCAGCAGCTTACGGCGGGGGGGCCGCACAGATACGCAGTATTTT. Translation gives CASSLRRGGRTDTQYF.

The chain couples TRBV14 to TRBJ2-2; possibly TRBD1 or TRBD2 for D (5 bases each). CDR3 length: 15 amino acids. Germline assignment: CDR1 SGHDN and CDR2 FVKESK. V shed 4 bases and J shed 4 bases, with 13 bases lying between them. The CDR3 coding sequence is TGTGCCAGCAGCCCCCTTGGGGGAAGCACCGGGGAGCTGTTTTTT. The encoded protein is CASSPLGGSTGELFF.

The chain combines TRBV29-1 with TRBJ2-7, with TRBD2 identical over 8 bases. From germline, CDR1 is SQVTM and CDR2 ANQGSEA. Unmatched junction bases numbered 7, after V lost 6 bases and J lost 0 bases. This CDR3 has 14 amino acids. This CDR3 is CSVRLAGNSYEQYF. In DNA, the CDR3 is TGCAGCGTCCGGCTAGCGGGTAACTCCTACGAGCAGTACTTC.

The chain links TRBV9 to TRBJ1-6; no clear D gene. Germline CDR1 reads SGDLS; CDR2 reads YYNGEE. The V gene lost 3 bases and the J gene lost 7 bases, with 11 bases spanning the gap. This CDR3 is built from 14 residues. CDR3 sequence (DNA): TGTGCCAGCAGCGGCCTCCGGGAGAATTCACCCCTCCACTTT. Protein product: CASSGLRENSPLHF. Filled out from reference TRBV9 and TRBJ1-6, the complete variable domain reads DSGVTQTPKHLITATGQRVTLRCSPRSGDLSVYWYQQSLDQGLQFLIQYYNGEERAKGNILERFSAQQFPDLHSELNLSSLELGDSALYFCASSGLRENSPLHFGNGTRLTVT.

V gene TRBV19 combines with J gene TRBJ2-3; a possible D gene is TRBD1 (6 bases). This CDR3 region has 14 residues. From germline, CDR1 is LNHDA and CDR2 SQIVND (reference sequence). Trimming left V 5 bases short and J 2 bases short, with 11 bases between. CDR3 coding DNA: TGTGCCAGTAGTTTACAGGGAGTCACAGATACGCAGTATTTT. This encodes CASSLQGVTDTQYF. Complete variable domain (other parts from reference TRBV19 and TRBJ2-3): DGGITQSPKYLFRKEGQNVTLSCEQNLNHDAMYWYRQDPGQGLRLIYYSQIVNDFQKGDIAEGYSVSREKKESFPLTVTSAQKNPTAFYLCASSLQGVTDTQYFGPGTRLTVL.

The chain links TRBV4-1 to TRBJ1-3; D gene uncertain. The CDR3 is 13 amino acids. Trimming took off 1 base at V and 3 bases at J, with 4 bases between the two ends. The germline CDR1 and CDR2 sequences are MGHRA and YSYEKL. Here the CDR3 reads CASSQGYGNTIYF. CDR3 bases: TGCGCCAGCAGCCAAGGTTATGGAAACACCATATATTTT.

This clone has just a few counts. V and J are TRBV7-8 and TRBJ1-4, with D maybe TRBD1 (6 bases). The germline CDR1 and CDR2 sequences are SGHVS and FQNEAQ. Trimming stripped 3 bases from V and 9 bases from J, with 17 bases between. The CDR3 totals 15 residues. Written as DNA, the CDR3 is TGTGCCAGCAGCTTCCTCCGGGGAGGGGGAAAAAAACTGTTTTTT. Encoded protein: CASSFLRGGGKKLFF.

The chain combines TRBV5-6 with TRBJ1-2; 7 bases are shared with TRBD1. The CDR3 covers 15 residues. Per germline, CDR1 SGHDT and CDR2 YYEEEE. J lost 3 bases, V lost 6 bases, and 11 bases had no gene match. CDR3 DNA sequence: TGTGCCAGCACTGACCCTTACAGGGGAGACTATGGCTACACCTTC. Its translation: CASTDPYRGDYGYTF. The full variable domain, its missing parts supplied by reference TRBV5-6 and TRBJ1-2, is DAGVTQSPTHLIKTRGQQVTLRCSPKSGHDTVSWYQQALGQGPQFIFQYYEEEERQRGNFPDRFSGHQFPNYSSELNVNALLLGDSALYLCASTDPYRGDYGYTFGSGTRLTVV.

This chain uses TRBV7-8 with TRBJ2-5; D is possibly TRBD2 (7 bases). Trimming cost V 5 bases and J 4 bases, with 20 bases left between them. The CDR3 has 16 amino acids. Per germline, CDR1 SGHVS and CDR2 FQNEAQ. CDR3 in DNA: TGTGCCAGCAGCCCCACGCGGGGGCCGAGAGGAGAGACCCAGTACTTC. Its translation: CASSPTRGPRGETQYF.

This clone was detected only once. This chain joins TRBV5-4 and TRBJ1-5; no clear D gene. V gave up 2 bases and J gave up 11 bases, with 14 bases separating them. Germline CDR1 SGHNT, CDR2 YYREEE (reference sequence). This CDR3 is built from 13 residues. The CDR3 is CASSLGPVEAQHF. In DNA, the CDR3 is TGTGCCAGCAGCTTAGGTCCGGTCGAGGCCCAGCATTTT.

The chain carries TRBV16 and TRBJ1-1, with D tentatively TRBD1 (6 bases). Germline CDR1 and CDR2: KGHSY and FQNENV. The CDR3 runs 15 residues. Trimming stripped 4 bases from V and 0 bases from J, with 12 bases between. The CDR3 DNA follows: TGTGCCAGCAGCCTTTGGACAGACATGAACACTGAAGCTTTCTTT. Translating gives CASSLWTDMNTEAFF.

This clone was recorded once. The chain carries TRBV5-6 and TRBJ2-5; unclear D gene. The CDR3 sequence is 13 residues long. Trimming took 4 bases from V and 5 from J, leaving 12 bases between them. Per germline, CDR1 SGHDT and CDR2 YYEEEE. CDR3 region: CASSDYSGETQYF. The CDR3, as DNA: TGTGCCAGCAGCGATTACAGTGGGGAGACCCAGTACTTC.

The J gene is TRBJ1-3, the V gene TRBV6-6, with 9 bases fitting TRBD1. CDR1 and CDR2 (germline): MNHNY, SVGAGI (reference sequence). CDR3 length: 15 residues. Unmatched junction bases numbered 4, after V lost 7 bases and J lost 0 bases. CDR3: CASKTGGFSGNTIYF. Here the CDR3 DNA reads TGTGCCAGCAAGACAGGGGGGTTCTCTGGAAACACCATATATTTT.

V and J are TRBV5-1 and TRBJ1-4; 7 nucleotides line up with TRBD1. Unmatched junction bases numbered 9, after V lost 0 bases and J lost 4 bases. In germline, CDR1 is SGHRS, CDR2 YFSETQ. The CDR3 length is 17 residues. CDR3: CASSLVGTDLNNEKLFF. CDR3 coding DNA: TGCGCCAGCAGCTTGGTGGGGACAGACCTTAATAATGAAAAACTGTTTTTT.

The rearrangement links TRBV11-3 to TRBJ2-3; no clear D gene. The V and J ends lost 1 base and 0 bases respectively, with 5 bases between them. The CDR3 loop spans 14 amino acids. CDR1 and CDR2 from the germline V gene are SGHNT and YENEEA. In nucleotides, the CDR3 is TGTGCCAGCAGCTTAGGAAGGAGCACAGATACGCAGTATTTT. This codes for CASSLGRSTDTQYF.

The CDR3 region is CASSSPGLNQAFF. In DNA form, the CDR3 reads TGTGCCAGCAGCTCACCAGGGCTCAATCAGGCTTTCTTT. The chain couples TRBV7-3 to TRBJ1-1; D might be TRBD1 (5 bases). The CDR3 totals 13 residues. Germline lookup yields CDR1 SGHTA and CDR2 FQGTGA. The V end was cut by 4 bases, the J end by 11 bases, with 17 bases between.

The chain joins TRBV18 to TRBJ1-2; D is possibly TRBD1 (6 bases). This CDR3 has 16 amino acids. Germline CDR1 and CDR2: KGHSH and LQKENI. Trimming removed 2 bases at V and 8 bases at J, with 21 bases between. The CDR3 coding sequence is TGTGCCAGCTCACCATCCTCACAGGGCGAGATACGGGGCTACACCTTC. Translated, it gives CASSPSSQGEIRGYTF.

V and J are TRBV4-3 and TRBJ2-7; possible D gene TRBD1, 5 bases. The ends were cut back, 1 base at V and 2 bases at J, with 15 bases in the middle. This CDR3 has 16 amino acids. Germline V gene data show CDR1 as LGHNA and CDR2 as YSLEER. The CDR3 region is CASSQVRAGAAYEQYF. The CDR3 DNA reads TGCGCCAGCAGCCAAGTAAGGGCTGGGGCTGCCTACGAGCAGTACTTC.

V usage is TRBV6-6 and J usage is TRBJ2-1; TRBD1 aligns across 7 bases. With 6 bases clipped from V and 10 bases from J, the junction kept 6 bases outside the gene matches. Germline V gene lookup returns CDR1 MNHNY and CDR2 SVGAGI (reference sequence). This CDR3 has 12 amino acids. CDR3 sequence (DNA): TGTGCCAGCAGACCTACAGGGGACGAGCAGTTCTTC. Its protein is CASRPTGDEQFF.